This TCR beta chain was sequenced in a study of blood T cell repertoires in COVID-19. Looking at the study overall: PBMCs, B-cell-depleted T cells, or T cells provided the cDNA or gDNA that made up the material.

This clone was seen only once. Trimming took 2 bases from V and 2 from J, leaving 13 bases between them. CDR3 size: 16 residues. In the original processing: The assay estimated nucleated cells by amplifying reference gene primers. Method: immunoSEQ multiplex PCR; TCRdb's copy keeps in-frame clones and lacks some. The V and J calls and clone size come from that table; D and trimming were worked out from the DNA. The sample lists around 330,000 clones; roughly 89% were seen once. Resolution of symptoms, clearance, or two negative PCRs was present in recovered Cohort 3 donors. The TCR was taken from a man aged 55-75 years who had recovered from COVID-19. The rearrangement links TRBV23-1 to TRBJ2-1; D uncertain. TRBV23-1 is an open reading frame, and its role is uncertain. Sequencing was carried out using PBMCs or T cells enriched from blood (not recorded which). The CDR3 protein is CASSQQDNHPYNEQFF. CDR3 coding DNA: TGCGCCAGCAGTCAACAAGACAACCATCCCTACAATGAGCAGTTCTTC.